A selection of T cell receptor beta chains follows, all from one sample in a study of OX40 agonist ivuxolimab in advanced cancers. Some clones are missing from TCRdb's copy, which holds only in-frame ones; the method was immunoSEQ multiplex PCR. The sample records approximately 22,000 clones, 75% to 85% being singletons. Material: CD4+ or CD8+ T cells sorted from blood, obtained in a trial of the OX40 agonist ivuxolimab. The receptors were sampled from an adult with an advanced solid tumor such as melanoma, head and neck, liver or kidney cancer. Each CDR3 is given with its conserved first and last residue. Clone size is stated in some rows and not others, as once, few, many or a class when expanded.

J gene: TRBJ1-5; clone size: NA; V gene: TRBV19; CDR3 length: 16; CDR3 protein: CASSAGTAYSNQPQHF
J gene: TRBJ1-1; clone size: NA; V gene: TRBV6-5; CDR3 length: 13; CDR3 protein: CAVGGGPRTEAFF
J gene: TRBJ2-7; clone size: NA; V gene: TRBV28; CDR3 length: 17; CDR3 protein: CASSSEGRGTQIYEQYF
J gene: TRBJ1-2; clone size: NA; V gene: TRBV7-9; CDR3 length: 13; CDR3 protein: CASSLAVMDGYTF
J gene: TRBJ2-2; clone size: NA; V gene: TRBV7-2; CDR3 length: 13; CDR3 protein: CASPSSAGGELFF
J gene: TRBJ2-5; clone size: NA; V gene: TRBV29-1; CDR3 length: 15; CDR3 protein: CSVDGVGQGDETQYF
J gene: TRBJ2-7; clone size: NA; V gene: TRBV7-9; CDR3 length: 14; CDR3 protein: CASSIDPATYEQYF
J gene: TRBJ2-7; clone size: NA; V gene: TRBV29-1; CDR3 length: 13; CDR3 protein: CSASPVGVYEQYF
J gene: TRBJ2-1; clone size: once; V gene: TRBV29-1; CDR3 length: 18; CDR3 protein: CSVEDPQLAGGSYNEQFF
J gene: TRBJ2-3; clone size: NA; V gene: TRBV7-9; CDR3 length: 13; CDR3 protein: CASSSRLTDTQYF
J gene: TRBJ2-1; clone size: NA; V gene: TRBV5-4; CDR3 length: 15; CDR3 protein: CASSGGGVSVNEQFF
J gene: TRBJ2-3; clone size: few; V gene: TRBV7-2; CDR3 length: 12; CDR3 protein: CASSSPTDTQYF
J gene: TRBJ2-1; clone size: NA; V gene: TRBV5-1; CDR3 length: 16; CDR3 protein: CASSLARGTSVNEQFF
J gene: TRBJ1-1; clone size: NA; V gene: TRBV10-3; CDR3 length: 15; CDR3 protein: CAIRAADTPNTEAFF
J gene: TRBJ2-1; clone size: NA; V gene: TRBV4-1; CDR3 length: 13; CDR3 protein: CASSQVADNEQFF
J gene: TRBJ2-7; clone size: NA; V gene: TRBV5-1; CDR3 length: 16; CDR3 protein: CASSPASGEFSYEQYF
J gene: TRBJ2-3; clone size: NA; V gene: TRBV2; CDR3 length: 17; CDR3 protein: CASSEGSGGATTDTQYF
J gene: TRBJ2-6; clone size: NA; V gene: TRBV5-8; CDR3 length: 14; CDR3 protein: CASSGGSGANVLTF
J gene: TRBJ2-2; clone size: NA; V gene: TRBV2; CDR3 length: 14; CDR3 protein: CATNNNRYTGELFF
J gene: TRBJ1-1; clone size: few; V gene: TRBV7-6; CDR3 length: 13; CDR3 protein: CASSLDHNTEAFF
J gene: TRBJ2-1; clone size: NA; V gene: TRBV7-2; CDR3 length: 15; CDR3 protein: CASSLNRERYNEQFF
J gene: TRBJ1-2; clone size: medium-sized; V gene: TRBV5-4; CDR3 length: 16; CDR3 protein: CASSLIDRESGYGYTF
J gene: TRBJ2-7; clone size: once; V gene: TRBV9; CDR3 length: 15; CDR3 protein: CASSAGTGGLYEQYF
J gene: TRBJ2-7; clone size: NA; V gene: TRBV30; CDR3 length: 15; CDR3 protein: CAWSPPDLVDYEQYF
J gene: TRBJ2-5; clone size: NA; V gene: TRBV7-9; CDR3 length: 18; CDR3 protein: CASSPRQGSIEGKETQYF
J gene: TRBJ1-5; clone size: NA; V gene: TRBV21-1; CDR3 length: 14; CDR3 protein: CASSNWGGDQPQHF
J gene: TRBJ2-7; clone size: NA; V gene: TRBV30; CDR3 length: 13; CDR3 protein: CAWNEASSYEQYF
J gene: TRBJ2-5; clone size: few; V gene: TRBV30; CDR3 length: 12; CDR3 protein: CAWSEAQETQYF
J gene: TRBJ2-2; clone size: once; V gene: TRBV6-6; CDR3 length: 16; CDR3 protein: CASSYSVSLDTGELFF
J gene: TRBJ1-2; clone size: NA; V gene: TRBV6-1; CDR3 length: 13; CDR3 protein: CASSEDPNYGYTF
J gene: TRBJ2-7; clone size: NA; V gene: TRBV2; CDR3 length: 15; CDR3 protein: CASSKPGGLSHEQYF
J gene: TRBJ1-2; clone size: NA; V gene: TRBV5-5; CDR3 length: 13; CDR3 protein: CASSPGSNYGYTF